The rows below give T cell receptor beta chains drawn from one sample of a study of cytomegalovirus exposure and HLA in healthy donors. This table comes from immunoSEQ multiplex PCR, and its TCRdb copy is limited to in-frame clones, with some not included. Of roughly 100,000 clones detected, roughly four fifths appear once; the ten largest clones hold roughly 6%. Sequenced sample: PBMCs. The receptor source for this set is a woman aged 45-60 years in good health and CMV-seropositive. CDR3s include the opening cysteine and the closing phenylalanine or tryptophan. Fields, in order: J gene, clone size, V gene, D gene, CDR3 length, CDR3 protein, CDR3 DNA. The D gene is left open where the match is weak. Expanded clones are given a class, and other clones once, few, many or no size at all.

j_call: TRBJ2-6
clone_size: NA
v_call: TRBV7-2
d_call: NA
cdr3_length: 16
cdr3_aa: CASSPPGSPGANVLTF
cdr3_nt: TGTGCCAGCAGCCCGCCAGGGTCCCCTGGGGCCAACGTCCTGACTTTC

j_call: TRBJ2-7
clone_size: large
v_call: TRBV5-1
d_call: NA
cdr3_length: 19
cdr3_aa: CASSSWGGGTGSESYEQYF
cdr3_nt: TGCGCCAGCAGCTCCTGGGGTGGGGGCACAGGGTCCGAATCCTACGAGCAGTACTTC

j_call: TRBJ2-2
clone_size: NA
v_call: TRBV6-1
d_call: TRBD1
cdr3_length: 15
cdr3_aa: CASGSQGANTGELFF
cdr3_nt: TGTGCCAGTGGGAGTCAGGGGGCAAACACCGGGGAGCTGTTTTTT

j_call: TRBJ1-1
clone_size: NA
v_call: TRBV2
d_call: NA
cdr3_length: 14
cdr3_aa: CASSPDRMNTEAFF
cdr3_nt: TGTGCCAGCAGTCCCGACAGGATGAACACTGAAGCTTTCTTT

j_call: TRBJ1-2
clone_size: NA
v_call: TRBV28
d_call: NA
cdr3_length: 13
cdr3_aa: CASRVSGDYGYTF
cdr3_nt: TGTGCCAGCAGGGTCTCCGGAGACTATGGCTACACCTTC

j_call: TRBJ2-7
clone_size: NA
v_call: TRBV28
d_call: TRBD1
cdr3_length: 16
cdr3_aa: CASSASGQGRPYEQYF
cdr3_nt: TGTGCCAGCAGTGCCTCGGGACAGGGGCGCCCCTACGAGCAGTACTTC

j_call: TRBJ2-3
clone_size: NA
v_call: TRBV9
d_call: NA
cdr3_length: 17
cdr3_aa: CASSVSGGAPSTDTQYF
cdr3_nt: TGTGCCAGCAGCGTTAGTGGGGGGGCTCCTAGCACAGATACGCAGTATTTT

j_call: TRBJ1-2
clone_size: NA
v_call: TRBV30
d_call: TRBD1
cdr3_length: 18
cdr3_aa: CAWLDRYRGLPSNYGYTF
cdr3_nt: TGTGCCTGGCTTGATCGTTACAGGGGGCTACCTTCTAACTATGGCTACACCTTC

j_call: TRBJ2-7
clone_size: NA
v_call: TRBV5-1
d_call: NA
cdr3_length: 15
cdr3_aa: CASSLGPRGPYEQYF
cdr3_nt: TGCGCCAGCAGCTTGGGACCCCGCGGCCCCTACGAGCAGTACTTC

j_call: TRBJ1-3
clone_size: NA
v_call: TRBV7-2
d_call: NA
cdr3_length: 14
cdr3_aa: CASNGGGRGNTIYF
cdr3_nt: TGTGCCTCCAACGGGGGGGGTCGTGGAAACACCATATATTTT

j_call: TRBJ1-6
clone_size: NA
v_call: TRBV7-9
d_call: TRBD1
cdr3_length: 15
cdr3_aa: CASSPQQGMNSPLHF
cdr3_nt: TGTGCCAGCAGCCCCCAACAGGGGATGAATTCACCCCTCCACTTT

j_call: TRBJ2-5
clone_size: NA
v_call: TRBV10-3
d_call: TRBD2
cdr3_length: 17
cdr3_aa: CAISESGSGGAQETQYF
cdr3_nt: TGTGCCATCAGTGAGTCGGGTAGCGGGGGGGCCCAGGAGACCCAGTACTTC

j_call: TRBJ2-2
clone_size: NA
v_call: TRBV10-3
d_call: NA
cdr3_length: 15
cdr3_aa: CAISGVATNTGELFF
cdr3_nt: TGTGCCATCAGTGGAGTAGCGACTAACACCGGGGAGCTGTTTTTT

j_call: TRBJ1-1
clone_size: NA
v_call: TRBV21-1
d_call: NA
cdr3_length: 13
cdr3_aa: CASSTKRTAEAFF
cdr3_nt: TGTGCCAGCAGCACAAAGCGGACTGCCGAAGCTTTCTTT

j_call: TRBJ1-4
clone_size: few
v_call: TRBV9
d_call: TRBD1
cdr3_length: 15
cdr3_aa: CASSVQDRPNEKLFF
cdr3_nt: TGTGCCAGCAGCGTACAGGACAGGCCTAATGAAAAACTGTTTTTT

j_call: TRBJ2-1
clone_size: once
v_call: TRBV5-1
d_call: NA
cdr3_length: 16
cdr3_aa: CATSPEGVRLYNEQFF
cdr3_nt: TGCGCCACCTCACCCGAAGGAGTAAGACTCTACAATGAGCAGTTCTTC

j_call: TRBJ2-5
clone_size: NA
v_call: TRBV5-1
d_call: TRBD2
cdr3_length: 17
cdr3_aa: CASSLGLAGGLRETQYF
cdr3_nt: TGCGCCAGCAGCTTGGGACTAGCGGGGGGGCTTCGAGAGACCCAGTACTTC

j_call: TRBJ2-2
clone_size: NA
v_call: TRBV28
d_call: TRBD1
cdr3_length: 14
cdr3_aa: CASSETGDTGELFF
cdr3_nt: TGTGCCAGCAGTGAAACAGGGGACACCGGGGAGCTGTTTTTT

j_call: TRBJ1-6
clone_size: NA
v_call: TRBV5-3
d_call: NA
cdr3_length: 16
cdr3_aa: CASEDTRGTYNSPLHF
cdr3_nt: TGTGCCAGCGAGGACACCCGGGGGACCTATAATTCACCCCTCCACTTT

j_call: TRBJ1-2
clone_size: few
v_call: TRBV28
d_call: TRBD1
cdr3_length: 14
cdr3_aa: CASRGQGSIYGYTF
cdr3_nt: TGTGCCAGCAGGGGACAGGGATCTATCTATGGCTACACCTTC